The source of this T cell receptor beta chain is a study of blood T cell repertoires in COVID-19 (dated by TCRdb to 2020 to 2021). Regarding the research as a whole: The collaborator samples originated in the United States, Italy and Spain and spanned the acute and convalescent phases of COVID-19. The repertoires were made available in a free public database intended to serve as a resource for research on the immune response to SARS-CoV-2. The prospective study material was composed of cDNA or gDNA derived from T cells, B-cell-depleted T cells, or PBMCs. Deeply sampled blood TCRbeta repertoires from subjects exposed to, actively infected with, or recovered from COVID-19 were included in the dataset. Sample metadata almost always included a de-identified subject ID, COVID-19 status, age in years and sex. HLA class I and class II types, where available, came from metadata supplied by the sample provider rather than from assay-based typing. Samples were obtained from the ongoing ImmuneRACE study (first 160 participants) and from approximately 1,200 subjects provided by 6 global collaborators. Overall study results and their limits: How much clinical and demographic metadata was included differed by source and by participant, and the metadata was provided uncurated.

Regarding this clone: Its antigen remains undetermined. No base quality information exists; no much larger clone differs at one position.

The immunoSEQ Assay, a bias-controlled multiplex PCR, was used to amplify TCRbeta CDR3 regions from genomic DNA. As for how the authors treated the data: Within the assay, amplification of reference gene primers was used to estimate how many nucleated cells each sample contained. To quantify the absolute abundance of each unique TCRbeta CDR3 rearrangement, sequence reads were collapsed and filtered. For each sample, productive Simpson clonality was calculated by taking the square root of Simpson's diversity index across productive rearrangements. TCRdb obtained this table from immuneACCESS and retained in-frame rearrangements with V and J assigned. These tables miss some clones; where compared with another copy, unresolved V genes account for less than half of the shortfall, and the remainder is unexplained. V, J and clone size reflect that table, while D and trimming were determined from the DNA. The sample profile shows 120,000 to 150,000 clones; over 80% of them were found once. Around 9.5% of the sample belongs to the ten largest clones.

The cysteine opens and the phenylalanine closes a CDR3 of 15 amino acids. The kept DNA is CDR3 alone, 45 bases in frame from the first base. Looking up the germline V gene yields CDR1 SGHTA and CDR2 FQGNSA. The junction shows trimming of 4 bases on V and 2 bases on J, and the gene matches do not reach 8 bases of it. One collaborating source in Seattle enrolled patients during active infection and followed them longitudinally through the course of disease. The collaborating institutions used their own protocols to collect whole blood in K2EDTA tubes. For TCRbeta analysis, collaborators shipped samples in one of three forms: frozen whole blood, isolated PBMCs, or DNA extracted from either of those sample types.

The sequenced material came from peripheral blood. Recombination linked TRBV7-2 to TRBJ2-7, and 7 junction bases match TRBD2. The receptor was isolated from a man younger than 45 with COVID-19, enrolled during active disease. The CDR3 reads CASSYGLGEAYEQYF. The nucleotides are TGTGCCAGCAGCTACGGACTAGGAGAAGCCTACGAGCAGTACTTC.